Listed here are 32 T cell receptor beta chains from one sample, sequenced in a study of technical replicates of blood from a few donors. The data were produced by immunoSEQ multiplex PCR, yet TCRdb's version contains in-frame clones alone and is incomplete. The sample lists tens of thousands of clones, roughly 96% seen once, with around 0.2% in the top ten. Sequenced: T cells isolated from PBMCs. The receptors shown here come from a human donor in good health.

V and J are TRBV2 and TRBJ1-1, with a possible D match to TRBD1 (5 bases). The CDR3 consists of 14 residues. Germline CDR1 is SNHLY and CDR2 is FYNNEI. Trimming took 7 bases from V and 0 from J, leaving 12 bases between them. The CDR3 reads CASMDVRVNTEAFF. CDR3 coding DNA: TGTGCCAGCATGGACGTCAGGGTGAACACTGAAGCTTTCTTT.

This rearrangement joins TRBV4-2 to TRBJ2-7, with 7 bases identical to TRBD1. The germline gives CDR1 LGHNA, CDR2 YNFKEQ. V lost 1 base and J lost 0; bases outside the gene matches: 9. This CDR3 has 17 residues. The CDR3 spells CASSQVKGTGASYEQYF. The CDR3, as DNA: TGTGCCAGCAGCCAAGTGAAGGGCACAGGGGCCTCCTACGAGCAGTACTTC.

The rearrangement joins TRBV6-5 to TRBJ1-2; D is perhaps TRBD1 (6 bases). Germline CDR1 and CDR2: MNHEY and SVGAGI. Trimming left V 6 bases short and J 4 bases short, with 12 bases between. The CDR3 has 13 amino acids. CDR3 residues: CASRQQGFYGYTF. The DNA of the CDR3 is TGTGCCAGCAGGCAACAGGGTTTCTATGGCTACACCTTC.

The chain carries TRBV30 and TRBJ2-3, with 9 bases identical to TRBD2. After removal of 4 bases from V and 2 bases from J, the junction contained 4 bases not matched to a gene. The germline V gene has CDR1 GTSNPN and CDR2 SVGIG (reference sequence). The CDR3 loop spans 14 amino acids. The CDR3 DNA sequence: TGTGCCTGGATTGCGGGGGGGAACACAGATACGCAGTATTTT. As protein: CAWIAGGNTDTQYF.

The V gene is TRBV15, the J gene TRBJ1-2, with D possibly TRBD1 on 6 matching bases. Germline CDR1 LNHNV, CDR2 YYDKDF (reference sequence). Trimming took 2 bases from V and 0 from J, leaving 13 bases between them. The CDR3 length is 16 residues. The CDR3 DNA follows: TGTGCCACCAGCAGACATTACGACAGGCCTAACTATGGCTACACCTTC. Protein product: CATSRHYDRPNYGYTF.

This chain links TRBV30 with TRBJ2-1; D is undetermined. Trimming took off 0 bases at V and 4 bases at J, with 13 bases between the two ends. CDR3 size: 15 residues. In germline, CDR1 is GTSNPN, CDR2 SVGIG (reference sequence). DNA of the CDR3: TGTGCCTGGAGTGTACCAAAATCCGGGTACAATGAGCAGTTCTTC. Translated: CAWSVPKSGYNEQFF.

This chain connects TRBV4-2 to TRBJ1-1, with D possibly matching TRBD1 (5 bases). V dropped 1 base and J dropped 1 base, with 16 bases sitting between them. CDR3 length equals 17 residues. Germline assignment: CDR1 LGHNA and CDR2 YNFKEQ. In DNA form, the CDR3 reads TGTGCCAGCAGCCAAGGACAGTTTCTACAGAGGAACACTGAAGCTTTCTTT. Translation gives CASSQGQFLQRNTEAFF.

CDR3 nucleotide sequence: TGCAGCGTTGAAGTCGGAGAGACCCAGTACTTC. Translating it yields CSVEVGETQYF. The chain couples TRBV29-1 to TRBJ2-5; the D is unclear. Germline V lookup: CDR1 SQVTM, CDR2 ANQGSEA. The V gene lost 1 base and the J gene lost 4 bases, with 4 bases spanning the gap. CDR3 length equals 11 residues.

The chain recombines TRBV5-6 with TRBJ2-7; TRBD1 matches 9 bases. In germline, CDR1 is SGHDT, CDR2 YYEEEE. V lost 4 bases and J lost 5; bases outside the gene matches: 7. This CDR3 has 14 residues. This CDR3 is CASSHRDRADEQYF. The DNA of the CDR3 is TGTGCCAGCAGCCATCGGGACAGGGCGGACGAGCAGTACTTC.

CDR3 protein: CASRNGGALSGNTIYF. The CDR3 DNA is TGTGCCAGCAGAAACGGGGGGGCGCTCTCTGGAAACACCATATATTTT. The genes are TRBV6-6 and TRBJ1-3, with D possibly matching TRBD1 (6 bases). The germline CDR1 and CDR2 sequences are MNHNY and SVGAGI (reference sequence). V was shortened by 6 bases and J by 0 bases, with 15 bases between the two germline ends. The length of the CDR3 is 16 residues.

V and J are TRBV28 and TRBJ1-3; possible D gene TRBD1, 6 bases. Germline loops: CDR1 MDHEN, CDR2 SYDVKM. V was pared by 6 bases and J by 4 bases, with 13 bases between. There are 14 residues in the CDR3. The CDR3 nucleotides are TGTGCCAGCAGGACCAGGGGATTCGGAAACACCATATATTTT. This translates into CASRTRGFGNTIYF.

Here the CDR3 DNA reads TGTGCCAGCAGTTCTTTCACAGATACGCAGTATTTT. Translation: CASSSFTDTQYF. The gene calls are TRBV27 and TRBJ2-3; D is undetermined. CDR1 MNHEY and CDR2 SMNVEV come from the germline V gene (reference sequence). V was pared by 4 bases and J by 2 bases, with 4 bases between. This CDR3 spans 12 amino acids.

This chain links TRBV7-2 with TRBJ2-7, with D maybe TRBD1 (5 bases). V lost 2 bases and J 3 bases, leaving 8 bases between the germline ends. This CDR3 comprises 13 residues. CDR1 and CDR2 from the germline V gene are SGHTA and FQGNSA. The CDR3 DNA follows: TGTGCCAGCAGCTTACAGACAGACTACGAGCAGTACTTC. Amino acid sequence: CASSLQTDYEQYF.

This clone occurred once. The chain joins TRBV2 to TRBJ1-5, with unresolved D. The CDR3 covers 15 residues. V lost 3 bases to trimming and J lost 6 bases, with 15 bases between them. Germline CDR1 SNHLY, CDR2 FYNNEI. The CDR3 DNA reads TGTGCCAGCAGTGACCCGGGGTATGGGAGTCAGCCCCAGCATTTT. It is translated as CASSDPGYGSQPQHF.

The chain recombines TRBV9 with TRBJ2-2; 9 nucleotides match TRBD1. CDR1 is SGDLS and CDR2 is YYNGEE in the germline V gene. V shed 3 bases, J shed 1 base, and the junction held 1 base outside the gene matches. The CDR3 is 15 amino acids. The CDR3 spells CASSGDRENTGELFF. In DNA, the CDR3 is TGTGCCAGCAGCGGGGACAGGGAGAACACCGGGGAGCTGTTTTTT.

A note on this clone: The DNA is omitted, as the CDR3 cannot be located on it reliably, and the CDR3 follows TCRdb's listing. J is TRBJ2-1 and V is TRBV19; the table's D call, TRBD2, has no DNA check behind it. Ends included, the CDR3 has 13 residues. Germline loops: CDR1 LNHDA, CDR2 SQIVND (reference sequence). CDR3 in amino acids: CASTSGGPNEQFF.

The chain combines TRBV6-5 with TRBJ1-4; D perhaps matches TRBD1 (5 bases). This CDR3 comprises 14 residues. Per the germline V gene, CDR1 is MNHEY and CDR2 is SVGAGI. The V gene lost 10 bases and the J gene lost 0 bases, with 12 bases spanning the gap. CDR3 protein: CATGRTPTNEKLFF. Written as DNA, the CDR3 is TGTGCCACCGGACGGACACCAACTAATGAAAAACTGTTTTTT.

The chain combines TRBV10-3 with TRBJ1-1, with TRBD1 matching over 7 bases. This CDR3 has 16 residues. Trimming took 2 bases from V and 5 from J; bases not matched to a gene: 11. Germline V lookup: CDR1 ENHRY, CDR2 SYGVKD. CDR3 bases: TGTGCCATCAGTGAGCCGACAGGGAGCGAATCGACTGAAGCTTTCTTT. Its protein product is CAISEPTGSESTEAFF.

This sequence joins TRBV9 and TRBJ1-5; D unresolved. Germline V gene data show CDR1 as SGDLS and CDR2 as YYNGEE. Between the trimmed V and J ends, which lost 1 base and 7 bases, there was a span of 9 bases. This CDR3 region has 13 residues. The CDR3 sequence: CASSVWGGQPQHF. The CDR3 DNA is TGTGCCAGCAGCGTATGGGGAGGGCAGCCCCAGCATTTT.

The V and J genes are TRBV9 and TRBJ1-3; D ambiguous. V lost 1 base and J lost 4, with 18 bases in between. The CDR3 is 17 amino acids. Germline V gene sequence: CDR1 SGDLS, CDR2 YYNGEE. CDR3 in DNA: TGTGCCAGCAGCGTAAGCGAATACCCAGTGCTGGGAAACACCATATATTTT. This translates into CASSVSEYPVLGNTIYF.

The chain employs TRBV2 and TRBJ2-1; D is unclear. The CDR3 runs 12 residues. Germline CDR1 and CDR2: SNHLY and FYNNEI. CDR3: CAVGEVVNEQFF. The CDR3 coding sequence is TGTGCGGTGGGCGAAGTGGTCAATGAGCAGTTCTTC.

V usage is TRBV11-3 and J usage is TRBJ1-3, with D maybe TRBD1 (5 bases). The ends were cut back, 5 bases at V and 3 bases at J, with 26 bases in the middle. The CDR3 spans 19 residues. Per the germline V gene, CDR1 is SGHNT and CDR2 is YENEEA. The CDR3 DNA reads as TGTGCCAGCAGCCGCAGGGATTGGGTTGTTGGTAGGAGTGGAAACACCATATATTTT. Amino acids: CASSRRDWVVGRSGNTIYF.

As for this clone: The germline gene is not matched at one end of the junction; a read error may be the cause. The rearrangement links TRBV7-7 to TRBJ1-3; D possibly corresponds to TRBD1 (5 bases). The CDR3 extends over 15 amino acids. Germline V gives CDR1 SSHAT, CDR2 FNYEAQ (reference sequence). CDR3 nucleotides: TGTGCTAGCAGCCCCTTGGGGGGCTCTGGAAACACCATATATTTT. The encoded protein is CASSPLGGSGNTIYF.

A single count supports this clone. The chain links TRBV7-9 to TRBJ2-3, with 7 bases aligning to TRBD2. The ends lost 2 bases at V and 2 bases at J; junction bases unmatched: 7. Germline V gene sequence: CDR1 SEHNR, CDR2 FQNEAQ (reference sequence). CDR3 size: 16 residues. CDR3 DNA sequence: TGTGCCAGCAGCTTATTAAGCGGGGTCTACACAGATACGCAGTATTTT. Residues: CASSLLSGVYTDTQYF.

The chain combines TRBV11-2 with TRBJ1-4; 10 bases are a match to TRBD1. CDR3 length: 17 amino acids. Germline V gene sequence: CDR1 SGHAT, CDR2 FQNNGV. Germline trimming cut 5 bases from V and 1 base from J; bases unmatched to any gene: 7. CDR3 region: CASSQSDRGVTNEKLFF. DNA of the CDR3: TGTGCCAGCAGCCAATCGGACAGGGGGGTAACTAATGAAAAACTGTTTTTT.

CDR3 in amino acids: CASSEVGQSFYNEQFF. CDR3 in DNA: TGTGCCAGCAGTGAGGTAGGACAGTCTTTTTACAATGAGCAGTTCTTC. The chain recombines TRBV2 with TRBJ2-1; TRBD1 is a possible D gene (6 bases). The CDR3 length is 16 residues. Germline assignment: CDR1 SNHLY and CDR2 FYNNEI. Trimming left V 3 bases short and J 4 bases short, with 16 bases between. Based on the CDR3 plus reference TRBV2 and TRBJ2-1, the full variable domain is EPEVTQTPSHQVTQMGQEVILRCVPISNHLYFYWYRQILGQKVEFLVSFYNNEISEKSEIFDDQFSVERPDGSNFTLKIRSTKLEDSAMYFCASSEVGQSFYNEQFFGPGTRLTVL.

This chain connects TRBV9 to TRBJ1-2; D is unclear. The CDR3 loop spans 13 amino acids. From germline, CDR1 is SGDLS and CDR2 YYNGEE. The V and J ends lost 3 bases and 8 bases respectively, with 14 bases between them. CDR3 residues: CASSAGGGAGYTF. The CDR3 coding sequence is TGTGCCAGCAGCGCCGGAGGCGGCGCAGGCTACACCTTC.

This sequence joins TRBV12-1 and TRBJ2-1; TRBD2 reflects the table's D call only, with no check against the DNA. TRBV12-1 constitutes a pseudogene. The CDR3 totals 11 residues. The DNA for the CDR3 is TGTGCCAGCAGCTCTAACAATGAGCAGTTCTTC. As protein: CASSSNNEQFF.

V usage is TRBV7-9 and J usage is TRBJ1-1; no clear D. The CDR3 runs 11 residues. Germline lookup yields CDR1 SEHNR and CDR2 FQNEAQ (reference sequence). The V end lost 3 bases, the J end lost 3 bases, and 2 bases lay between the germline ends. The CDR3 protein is CASSFDTEAFF. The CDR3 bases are TGTGCCAGCAGCTTCGACACTGAAGCTTTCTTT. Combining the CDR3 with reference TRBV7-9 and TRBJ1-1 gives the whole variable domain DTGVSQNPRHKITKRGQNVTFRCDPISEHNRLYWYRQTLGQGPEFLTYFQNEAQLEKSRLLSDRFSAERPKGSFSTLEIQRTEQGDSAMYLCASSFDTEAFFGQGTRLTVV.

Here the CDR3 reads CASSPSGDPPEKLFF. CDR3 coding DNA: TGTGCCAGCTCACCATCGGGGGACCCACCCGAAAAACTGTTTTTT. The chain joins TRBV18 to TRBJ1-4; tentatively, D is TRBD1 (5 bases). Trimming shortened V by 2 bases and J by 8 bases, and 15 bases separated the two germline ends. There are 15 residues in the CDR3. The germline V gene encodes CDR1 KGHSH and CDR2 LQKENI.

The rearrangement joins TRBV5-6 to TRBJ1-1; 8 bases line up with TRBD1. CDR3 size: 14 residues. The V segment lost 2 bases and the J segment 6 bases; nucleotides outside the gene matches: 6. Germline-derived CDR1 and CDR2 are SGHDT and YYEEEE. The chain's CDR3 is CASSFPTGGPEAFF. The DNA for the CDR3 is TGTGCCAGCAGCTTCCCAACAGGGGGGCCTGAAGCTTTCTTT.

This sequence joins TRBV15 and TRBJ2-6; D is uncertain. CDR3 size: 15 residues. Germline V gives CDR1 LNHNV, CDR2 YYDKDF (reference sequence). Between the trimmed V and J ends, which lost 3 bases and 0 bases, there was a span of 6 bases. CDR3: CATSSPSSGANVLTF. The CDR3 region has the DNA TGTGCCACCAGCAGTCCGAGCTCTGGGGCCAACGTCCTGACTTTC.